The 14 T cell receptor beta chains in this list originate from one sample, sequenced in a study of blood T cell repertoires in COVID-19. The method was immunoSEQ multiplex PCR; TCRdb's version includes in-frame clones alone and lacks a portion of them. Of about 480,000 clones in the sample, around nine tenths were seen once. Specimen: PBMCs or T cells enriched from blood (not recorded which). The receptor source for this set is a woman aged 40-49 years who had recovered from COVID-19.

The rearrangement joins TRBV4-1 to TRBJ1-2; TRBD1 might be the D (5 bases). The CDR3 has 15 amino acids. Trimming cost V 1 base and J 1 base, with 10 bases left between them. The germline V gene encodes CDR1 MGHRA and CDR2 YSYEKL. In DNA, the CDR3 is TGCGCCAGCAGCCAAGTCCAGGGAAGTAACTATGGCTACACCTTC. Its translation: CASSQVQGSNYGYTF.

The chain uses TRBV3-1 (or the pseudogene TRBV3-2) and TRBJ1-6; no definite D call. The CDR3 loop spans 12 amino acids. V was cut by 1 base and J by 14 bases, with 9 bases left in between. Germline V gives CDR1 LGHDT, CDR2 YNNKEL (reference sequence). In DNA, the CDR3 is TGTGCCAGCAGCCAAGGAGGCCGCACCCTCCACTTT. Amino acids: CASSQGGRTLHF.

V usage is TRBV10-3 and J usage is TRBJ1-2; 9 bases match TRBD1. CDR3 size: 15 residues. The ends lost 4 bases at V and 7 bases at J; junction bases unmatched: 10. Germline V gene lookup returns CDR1 ENHRY and CDR2 SYGVKD. CDR3 in DNA: TGTGCCATCAGTGCCCCGGGACAGGGCTTAACTGGCTACACCTTC. Protein product: CAISAPGQGLTGYTF.

This chain joins TRBV19 and TRBJ2-1, with 13 positions matching TRBD2. Trimming cost V 7 bases and J 0 bases; bases outside gene matches: 9. From germline, CDR1 is LNHDA and CDR2 SQIVND (reference sequence). The CDR3 covers 18 residues. The CDR3 nucleotides read TGTGCCAGTAACATGCCCTGGACTAGCGGGAGCTCCTACAATGAGCAGTTCTTC. Amino acid sequence: CASNMPWTSGSSYNEQFF.

The chain carries TRBV7-8 and TRBJ2-4; possibly TRBD1 for D (5 bases). Germline values: CDR1 SGHVS, CDR2 FQNEAQ. The CDR3 has 20 residues. V was pared by 1 base and J by 1 base, with 23 bases between. CDR3 amino acids: CASSLEGQAIRPGAKNIQYF. The CDR3 DNA is TGTGCCAGCAGCTTAGAGGGGCAGGCTATCCGCCCTGGGGCCAAAAACATTCAGTACTTC. Using reference TRBV7-8 and TRBJ2-4 for the parts outside the CDR3, the full variable domain is GAGVSQSPRYKVAKRGQDVALRCDPISGHVSLFWYQQALGQGPEFLTYFQNEAQLDKSGLPSDRFFAERPEGSVSTLKIQRTQQEDSAVYLCASSLEGQAIRPGAKNIQYFGAGTRLSVL.

V is TRBV27 and J is TRBJ2-1; 15 positions agree with TRBD2. The J segment lost 7 bases and the V segment lost 0 bases, leaving 7 bases of the junction unmatched. The CDR3 is made up of 18 amino acids. Germline loops: CDR1 MNHEY, CDR2 SMNVEV (reference sequence). CDR3 sequence (DNA): TGTGCCAGCAGTTTATCAGGGGTCGGGACTAGCGGGAGGAATGAGCAGTTCTTC. Translating gives CASSLSGVGTSGRNEQFF.

This CDR3 reads CASSRTGTEAFF. The CDR3 bases are TGTGCCAGCAGCCGGACAGGGACTGAAGCTTTCTTT. The V gene is TRBV7-8, the J gene TRBJ1-1; 8 bases match TRBD1. This CDR3 region has 12 residues. Germline lookup yields CDR1 SGHVS and CDR2 FQNEAQ. The ends lost 5 bases at V and 5 bases at J; junction bases unmatched: 1.

The chain has TRBV6-2 or TRBV6-3 and TRBJ2-3; the match to TRBD2 covers 13 bases. The length of the CDR3 is 15 residues. In germline, CDR1 is MNHEY, CDR2 SVGEGT. The trim removed 5 bases at V and 4 bases at J, leaving 3 bases unmatched. CDR3 sequence: CASSTGLAGADTQYF. The CDR3 nucleotides read TGTGCCAGCAGTACCGGACTAGCGGGAGCAGATACGCAGTATTTT.

The rearrangement uses TRBV7-9 and TRBJ2-5, with D possibly being TRBD1 (6 bases). Trimming removed 4 bases from V and 2 bases from J, with 14 bases in between. CDR1 and CDR2 from the germline V gene are SEHNR and FQNEAQ (reference sequence). The CDR3 runs to 15 residues. CDR3: CASSSTWTDQETQYF. For the CDR3, the DNA is TGTGCCAGCAGCTCAACCTGGACAGATCAAGAGACCCAGTACTTC.

V is TRBV19 and J is TRBJ1-2, with 8 positions matching TRBD1. CDR3 length: 14 amino acids. V trimming: 6 bases; J trimming: 2 bases; junction bases outside the gene matches: 5. The germline V gene has CDR1 LNHDA and CDR2 SQIVND (reference sequence). DNA of the CDR3: TGTGCCAGTAGCCGGGACAGGATAAACTATGGCTACACCTTC. Its translation is CASSRDRINYGYTF.

This clone occurred once. The chain uses TRBV3-1 (or the pseudogene TRBV3-2) and TRBJ1-5; TRBD1 agrees at 8 bases. J lost 9 bases, V lost 0 bases, and 7 bases had no gene match. The CDR3 extends over 15 amino acids. From germline, CDR1 is LGHDT and CDR2 YNNKEL (reference sequence). CDR3 in amino acids: CASSQDPGQARPQHF. The CDR3 DNA follows: TGTGCCAGCAGCCAAGATCCGGGACAGGCACGGCCCCAGCATTTT.

The chain carries TRBV10-3 and TRBJ2-5; D ambiguous. The CDR3 runs 14 residues. V was cut by 5 bases and J by 2 bases, with 12 bases left in between. Germline CDR1 reads ENHRY; CDR2 reads SYGVKD. The CDR3, as DNA: TGTGCCATCAGTAGTACTGCCTATCAAGAGACCCAGTACTTC. Amino acids: CAISSTAYQETQYF.

The chain joins TRBV6-5 to TRBJ2-7; D perhaps matches TRBD2 (6 bases). V was clipped by 6 bases and J by 3 bases, with 15 bases between them. CDR3 length: 14 residues. Germline V gene data show CDR1 as MNHEY and CDR2 as SVGAGI. The CDR3 nucleotides read TGTGCCAGCAGACACGCTAGCGCTCTCTACGAGCAGTACTTC. It translates to CASRHASALYEQYF.

The chain links TRBV12-3 or TRBV12-4 to TRBJ1-1, with D possibly being TRBD1 (6 bases). Trimming left V 8 bases short and J 5 bases short, with 15 bases between. CDR3 length equals 13 residues. The CDR3 is CASYRTVGTEAFF. The CDR3 DNA reads as TGTGCCAGCTATCGGACAGTGGGGACTGAAGCTTTCTTT.